This record covers a single TCR beta chain. Only in-frame clones appear in the TCRdb table, and some are missing; sequencing was by immunoSEQ multiplex PCR. The sample lists 150,000 to 200,000 clones, 65% to 90% occurring once. Germline trimming cut 7 bases from V and 1 base from J; bases unmatched to any gene: 3. Germline CDR1 reads MNHEY; CDR2 reads SVGAGI. CDR3 length equals 14 residues. This entry is derived from a study of blood T cell repertoires in COVID-19. Study at large: Some COVID-19 samples were acute and others convalescent; all came from the United States, Italy and Spain. Sources were T cells, B-cell-depleted T cells, or PBMCs; the material itself was cDNA or gDNA.

This TCR came from a human donor in a cohort sampled during active COVID-19. The sequenced sample consisted of peripheral blood. The chain employs TRBV6-5 and TRBJ2-2; TRBD1 matches at 7 bases. CDR3 in DNA: TGTGCCAGCATGCGGACAGGGAACACCGGGGAGCTGTTTTTT. As protein: CASMRTGNTGELFF.